The rows below give T cell receptor beta chains drawn from one sample of a study of beta chain features in type 1 diabetes. Only in-frame clones appear in the TCRdb table, and some are missing; sequencing was by immunoSEQ multiplex PCR. The sample holds 330,000 or so clones, around a fifth seen once. The sequenced sample consisted of naive CD4+ T cells from blood. The receptors were gathered from a woman aged 18-29 years in good health. The CDR3 runs from the conserved cysteine through the conserved F or W. A D gene is named only where the DNA matches it firmly.

TRBV29-1	TRBJ2-7	-	CSVVNRADEQYF
TRBV7-2	TRBJ1-4	-	CASSLARPGLVEKLFF
TRBV5-1	TRBJ1-2	TRBD1	CASSFRQGNGYTF
TRBV7-9	TRBJ2-7	-	CASSPRGGPFYEQYF
TRBV7-2	TRBJ2-5	TRBD2	CASSLRGGRETQYF
TRBV5-1	TRBJ2-7	-	CASRSSRDISYEQYF
TRBV30	TRBJ1-1	-	CASIRGGNTEAFF
TRBV30	TRBJ2-2	TRBD2	CAWSQTGGGTGELFF
TRBV13	TRBJ1-1	TRBD1	CASSRDRLNTEAFF
TRBV5-4	TRBJ2-4	-	CASSRDKNIQYF
TRBV7-9	TRBJ2-5	TRBD2	CASSFDLAGGQETQYF
TRBV19	TRBJ2-1	TRBD1	CASSIAGPGTGLYNEQFF
TRBV2	TRBJ1-5	TRBD1	CASSEQPGQGIGNQPQHF
TRBV6-1	TRBJ2-1	TRBD2	CASTLAGVGNEQFF
TRBV30	TRBJ1-5	-	CAWSREDSNQPQHF
TRBV30	TRBJ2-3	-	CAWNLRGEGTQYF
TRBV7-9	TRBJ1-2	-	CASSLVSGYTF
TRBV11-2	TRBJ2-7	-	CASSFRVRRVEQYF
TRBV10-2	TRBJ2-5	-	CASSESGGSSRRETQYF
TRBV10-2	TRBJ2-1	TRBD2	CASSESRLAGGPPWDNEQFF
TRBV28	TRBJ2-7	TRBD1	CATLPGQGSYEQYF
TRBV18	TRBJ1-2	TRBD1	CASSLNTGADYGYTF